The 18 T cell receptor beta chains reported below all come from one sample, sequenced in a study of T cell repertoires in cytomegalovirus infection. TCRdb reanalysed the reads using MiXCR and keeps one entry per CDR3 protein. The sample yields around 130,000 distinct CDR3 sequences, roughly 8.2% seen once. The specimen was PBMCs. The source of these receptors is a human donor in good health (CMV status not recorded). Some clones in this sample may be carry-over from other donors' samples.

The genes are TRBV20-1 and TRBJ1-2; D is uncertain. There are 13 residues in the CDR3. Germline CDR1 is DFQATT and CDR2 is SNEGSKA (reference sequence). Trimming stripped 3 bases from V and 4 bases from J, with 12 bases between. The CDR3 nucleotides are TGCAGTGCTAGGCAACAGTGGGGCTATGGCTACACCTTC. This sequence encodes CSARQQWGYGYTF.

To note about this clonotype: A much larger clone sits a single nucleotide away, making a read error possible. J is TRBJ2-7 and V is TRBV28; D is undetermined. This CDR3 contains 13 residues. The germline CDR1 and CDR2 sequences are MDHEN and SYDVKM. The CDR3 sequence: CASSPPKTYKQYF. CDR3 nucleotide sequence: TGTGCCAGCAGCCCCCCTAAAACCTACAAGCAGTACTTC.

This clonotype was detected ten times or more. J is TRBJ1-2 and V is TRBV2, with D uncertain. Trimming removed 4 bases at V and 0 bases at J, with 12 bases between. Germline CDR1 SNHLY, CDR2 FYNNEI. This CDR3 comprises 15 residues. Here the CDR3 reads CASSVYSRTNYGYTF. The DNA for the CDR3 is TGTGCCAGCAGTGTCTACTCACGGACTAACTATGGCTACACCTTC.

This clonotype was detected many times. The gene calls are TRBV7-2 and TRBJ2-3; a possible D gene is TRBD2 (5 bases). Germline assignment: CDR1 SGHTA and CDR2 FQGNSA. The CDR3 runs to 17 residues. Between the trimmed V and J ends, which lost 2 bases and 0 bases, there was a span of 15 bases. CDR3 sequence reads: CASSLRWGAASTDTQYF. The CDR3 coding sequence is TGTGCCAGCAGCTTACGGTGGGGAGCGGCCAGCACAGATACGCAGTATTTT.

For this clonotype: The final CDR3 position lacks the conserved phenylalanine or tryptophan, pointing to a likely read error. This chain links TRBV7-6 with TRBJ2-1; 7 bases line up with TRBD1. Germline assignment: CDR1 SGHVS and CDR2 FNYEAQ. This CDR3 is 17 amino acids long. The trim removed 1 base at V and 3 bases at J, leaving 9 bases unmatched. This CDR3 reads CASSLEVSGGFYNEQFL. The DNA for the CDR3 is TGTGCCAGCAGCTTAGAAGTATCAGGGGGTTTCTACAATGAGCAGTTCCTC.

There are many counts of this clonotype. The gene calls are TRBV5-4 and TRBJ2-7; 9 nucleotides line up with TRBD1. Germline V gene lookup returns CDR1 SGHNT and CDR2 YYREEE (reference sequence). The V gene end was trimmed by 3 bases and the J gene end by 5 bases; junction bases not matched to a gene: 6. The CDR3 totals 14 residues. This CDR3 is CASSSGTGIHEQYF. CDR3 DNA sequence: TGTGCCAGCAGCTCCGGGACAGGGATCCACGAGCAGTACTTC.

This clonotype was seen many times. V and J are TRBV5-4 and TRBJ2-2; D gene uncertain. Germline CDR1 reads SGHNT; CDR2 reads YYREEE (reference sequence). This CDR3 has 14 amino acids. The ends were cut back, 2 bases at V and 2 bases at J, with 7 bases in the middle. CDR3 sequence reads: CASSFGQNTGELFF. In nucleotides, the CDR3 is TGTGCCAGCAGCTTTGGGCAAAACACCGGGGAGCTGTTTTTT.

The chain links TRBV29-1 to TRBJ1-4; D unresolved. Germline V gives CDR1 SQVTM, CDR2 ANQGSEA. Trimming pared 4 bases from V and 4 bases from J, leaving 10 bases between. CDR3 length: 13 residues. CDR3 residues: CSVVWGINEKLFF. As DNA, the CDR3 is TGCAGCGTTGTGTGGGGAATTAATGAAAAACTGTTTTTT.

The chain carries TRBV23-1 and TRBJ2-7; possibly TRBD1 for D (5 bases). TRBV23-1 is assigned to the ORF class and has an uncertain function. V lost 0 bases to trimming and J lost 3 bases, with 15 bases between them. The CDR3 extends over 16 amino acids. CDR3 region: CASSQSPGHPFYEQYF. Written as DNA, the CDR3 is TGCGCCAGCAGTCAATCGCCAGGGCATCCCTTCTACGAGCAGTACTTC.

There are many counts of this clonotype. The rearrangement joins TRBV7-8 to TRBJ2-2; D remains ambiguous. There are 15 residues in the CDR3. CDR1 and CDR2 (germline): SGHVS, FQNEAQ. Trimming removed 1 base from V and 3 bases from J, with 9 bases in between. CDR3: CASSLVGRDTGELFF. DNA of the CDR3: TGTGCCAGCAGCTTAGTCGGCAGAGACACCGGGGAGCTGTTTTTT.

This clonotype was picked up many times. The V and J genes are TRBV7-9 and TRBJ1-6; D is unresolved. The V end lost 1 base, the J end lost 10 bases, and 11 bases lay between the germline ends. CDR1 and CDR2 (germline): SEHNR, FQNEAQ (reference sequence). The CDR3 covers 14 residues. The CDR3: CASSLGVGYSPLHF. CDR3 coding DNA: TGTGCCAGCAGCTTAGGAGTAGGGTACTCACCCCTCCACTTT.

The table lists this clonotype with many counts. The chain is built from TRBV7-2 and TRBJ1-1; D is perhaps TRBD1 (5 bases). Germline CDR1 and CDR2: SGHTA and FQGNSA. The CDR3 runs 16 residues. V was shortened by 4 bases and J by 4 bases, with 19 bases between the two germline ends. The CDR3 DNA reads TGTGCCAGCAGCTCCGCCAGGGCACCGTTAGGCACTGAAGCTTTCTTT. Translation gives CASSSARAPLGTEAFF. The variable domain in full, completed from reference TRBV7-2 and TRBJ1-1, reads GAGVSQSPSNKVTEKGKDVELRCDPISGHTALYWYRQSLGQGLEFLIYFQGNSAPDKSGLPSDRFSAERTGGSVSTLTIQRTQQEDSAVYLCASSSARAPLGTEAFFGQGTRLTVV.

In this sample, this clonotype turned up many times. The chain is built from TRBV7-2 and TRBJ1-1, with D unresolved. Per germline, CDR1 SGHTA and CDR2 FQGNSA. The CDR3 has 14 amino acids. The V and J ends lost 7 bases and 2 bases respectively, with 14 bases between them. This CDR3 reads CASTPGPGNTEAFF. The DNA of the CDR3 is TGTGCCAGCACCCCCGGTCCCGGTAACACTGAAGCTTTCTTT.

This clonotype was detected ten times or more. In DNA form, the CDR3 reads TGTGCCAGCAGTGGTAACACCATATATTTT. Protein product: CASSGNTIYF. The genes are TRBV28 and TRBJ1-3; D ambiguous. In germline, CDR1 is MDHEN, CDR2 SYDVKM. Trimming took 5 bases from V and 7 from J, leaving 3 bases between them. The CDR3 covers 10 residues.

The CDR3 protein is CASSSDKNYEQYV. The CDR3 nucleotides are TGTGCCAGCAGCTCCGACAAGAATTACGAGCAGTACGTC. The V and J genes are TRBV7-2 and TRBJ2-7; D gene unclear. This CDR3 has 13 amino acids. V shed 4 bases and J shed 4 bases, with 11 bases lying between them. The V gene's germline CDR1 is SGHTA and CDR2 FQGNSA.

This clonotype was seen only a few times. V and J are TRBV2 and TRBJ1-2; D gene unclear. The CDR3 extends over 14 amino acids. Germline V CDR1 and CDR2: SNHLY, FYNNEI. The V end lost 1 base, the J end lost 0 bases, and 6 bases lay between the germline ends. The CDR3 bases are TGTGCCAGCAGTGAAGATCCTCCTAACTATGGCTACACCTTC. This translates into CASSEDPPNYGYTF.

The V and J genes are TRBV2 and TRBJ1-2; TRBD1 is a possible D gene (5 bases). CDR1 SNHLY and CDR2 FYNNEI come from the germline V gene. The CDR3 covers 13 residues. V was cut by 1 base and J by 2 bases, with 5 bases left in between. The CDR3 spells CASSEGTNYGYTF. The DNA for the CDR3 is TGTGCCAGCAGTGAAGGGACAAACTATGGCTACACCTTC.

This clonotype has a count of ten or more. The CDR3 region is CASSLPPRQGRAFF. The CDR3, as DNA: TGTGCCAGCAGCTTACCACCAAGACAGGGGCGTGCTTTCTTT. The V gene is TRBV7-9, the J gene TRBJ1-1; 8 bases match TRBD1. Germline CDR1 SEHNR, CDR2 FQNEAQ (reference sequence). V lost 2 bases and J lost 11; bases outside the gene matches: 10. CDR3 length: 14 residues.